Following are 15 T cell receptor beta chains from one sample sequenced in a study of blood T cells in healthy people across ages. A second about 7 to 12 cycle PCR used barcoded and J-beta primers. TCRdb processed the 5' RACE reads anew with MiXCR; each CDR3 protein has one entry. The sample lists almost 800,000 distinct CDR3 sequences, roughly 64% occurring once. Sequencing input: blood. All receptors come from a man aged 30 to 39 in good health.

This clonotype was detected once. The CDR3 region is CASSPTNMNTEAFF. The CDR3 DNA sequence: TGTGCCAGCAGCCCTACTAACATGAACACTGAAGCTTTCTTT. The V gene is TRBV4-2, the J gene TRBJ1-1; D is uncertain. The CDR3 spans 14 residues. The V gene's germline CDR1 is LGHNA and CDR2 YNFKEQ. With 4 bases removed from V and 0 bases from J, the gap between germline ends came to 9 bases.

The chain has TRBV20-1 and TRBJ2-5, with 10 nucleotides matching TRBD2. The J call could be wrong; TRBJ2-7 is a better fit for the DNA end. The CDR3 is 15 amino acids. CDR1 DFQATT and CDR2 SNEGSKA come from the germline V gene (reference sequence). The CDR3 here is CSARSLAGTLYEQYF. CDR3 nucleotides: TGCAGTGCTAGGTCACTAGCGGGAACTCTTTACGAGCAGTACTTC.

This rearrangement joins TRBV20-1 to TRBJ2-5, with 10 bases matching TRBD2. With V trimmed by 6 bases and J by 11 bases, 21 bases remained unmatched. The CDR3 is 16 residues long. Germline lookup yields CDR1 DFQATT and CDR2 SNEGSKA (reference sequence). As DNA, the CDR3 is TGCAGTGCCCGACCCCTCCTAGCGGGAGAATGGGGTGAGCAGTACTTC. Translating gives CSARPLLAGEWGEQYF.

The V and J genes are TRBV20-1 and TRBJ1-2, with TRBD1 matching 9 bases. Germline CDR1 DFQATT, CDR2 SNEGSKA (reference sequence). V dropped 4 bases and J dropped 8; count of bases not matched to a gene: 8. CDR3 size: 13 residues. This CDR3 reads CSATTGTGRGYTF. The CDR3 bases are TGCAGTGCTACGACCGGGACAGGGCGAGGCTACACCTTC.

This clonotype was counted ten times or more. The chain employs TRBV2 and TRBJ2-2, with 7 bases that match TRBD2. The germline V gene has CDR1 SNHLY and CDR2 FYNNEI. V shed 6 bases, J shed 2 bases, and the junction held 6 bases outside the gene matches. CDR3 length: 15 amino acids. CDR3 residues: CASRRTRTNTGELFF. CDR3 sequence (DNA): TGTGCCAGCAGGAGGACTAGGACCAACACCGGGGAGCTGTTTTTT.

This clonotype was seen more than once but under ten times. The chain uses TRBV5-6 and TRBJ2-5; maybe TRBD1 (8 bases). The CDR3 totals 13 residues. Germline loops: CDR1 SGHDT, CDR2 YYEEEE. V lost 4 bases, J lost 11 bases, and 18 bases lay in between. This chain's CDR3 is CASSGGQAREQYF. Written as DNA, the CDR3 is TGTGCCAGCAGCGGGGGACAGGCGCGGGAGCAGTACTTC. Looking up the rest from reference TRBV5-6 and TRBJ2-5 gives the full variable domain: DAGVTQSPTHLIKTRGQQVTLRCSPKSGHDTVSWYQQALGQGPQFIFQYYEEEERQRGNFPDRFSGHQFPNYSSELNVNALLLGDSALYLCASSGGQAREQYFGPGTRLLVL.

The gene calls are TRBV2 and TRBJ1-2; no clear D gene. V lost 8 bases to trimming and J lost 4 bases, with 5 bases between them. Looked up from germline, CDR1 is SNHLY and CDR2 is FYNNEI. The length of the CDR3 is 10 residues. CDR3 in DNA: TGTGCCAGCGTAGGCTATGGCTACACCTTC. Translated: CASVGYGYTF.

The chain has TRBV11-2 and TRBJ1-2; D gene ambiguous. V dropped 2 bases and J dropped 7 bases, with 5 bases sitting between them. Looked up from germline, CDR1 is SGHAT and CDR2 is FQNNGV. The CDR3 covers 11 residues. The CDR3: CASSLSSGYTF. The CDR3 DNA is TGTGCCAGCAGCTTATCCAGTGGCTACACCTTC.

This clonotype has more than one count but fewer than ten. The rearrangement links TRBV20-1 to TRBJ2-5, with TRBD2 identical over 8 bases. Trimming at V came to 5 bases and at J to 1 base, leaving 3 bases not matched to a gene. CDR3 length: 13 residues. The germline CDR1 and CDR2 sequences are DFQATT and SNEGSKA (reference sequence). CDR3 residues: CSAVAGLQETQYF. The CDR3 DNA follows: TGCAGTGCTGTAGCGGGACTCCAAGAGACCCAGTACTTC.

This rearrangement joins TRBV30 to TRBJ1-2; D not certain. The CDR3 consists of 9 residues. Deletions cut 8 bases from V and 3 bases from J, with 4 bases between. CDR1 and CDR2 from the germline V gene are GTSNPN and SVGIG (reference sequence). CDR3 in DNA: TGTGCCGCTGACTATGGCTACACCTTC. Translated: CAADYGYTF.

To note about this clonotype: At one of its ends the junction is not consistent with the germline gene, which may arise from a read error. The CDR3 spells CASSLSGRHNEQFF. DNA of the CDR3: TGCGCCAGCAGCCTTAGCGGGAGGCACAACGAGCAGTTCTTC. The chain carries TRBV4-3 and TRBJ2-1; 10 nucleotides align to TRBD2. CDR1 is LGHNA, CDR2 YSLEER, per germline. The length of the CDR3 is 14 residues.

The CDR3 DNA reads as TGCGCCAGCAGCGGAGGGACCCAAGAGACCCAGTACTTC. Translation: CASSGGTQETQYF. This rearrangement joins TRBV5-1 to TRBJ2-5; D perhaps matches TRBD2 (6 bases). V dropped 4 bases and J dropped 1 base, with 8 bases sitting between them. In germline, CDR1 is SGHRS, CDR2 YFSETQ. This CDR3 has 13 residues. Combining the CDR3 with reference TRBV5-1 and TRBJ2-5 gives the whole variable domain KAGVTQTPRYLIKTRGQQVTLSCSPISGHRSVSWYQQTPGQGLQFLFEYFSETQRNKGNFPGRFSGRQFSNSRSEMNVSTLELGDSALYLCASSGGTQETQYFGPGTRLLVL.

This clonotype was seen many times. The chain uses TRBV5-1 and TRBJ2-7; 10 nucleotides align to TRBD1. Losses at the gene ends were 3 bases for V and 3 bases for J; bases not matched to a gene: 3. Germline CDR1 is SGHRS and CDR2 is YFSETQ. This CDR3 is 14 amino acids long. The CDR3 sequence is CASSWGTGVYEQYF. In nucleotides, the CDR3 is TGCGCCAGCAGCTGGGGGACAGGGGTCTACGAGCAGTACTTC.

The chain carries TRBV6-2 or TRBV6-3 and TRBJ2-7, with D tentatively TRBD1 (6 bases). Germline CDR1 MNHEY, CDR2 SVGEGT. Trimming took 2 bases from V and 5 from J, leaving 19 bases between them. The CDR3 spans 16 residues. The CDR3 is CASSYAPQGAMDEQYF. In DNA, the CDR3 is TGTGCCAGCAGTTACGCCCCACAGGGAGCTATGGACGAGCAGTACTTC.

This clonotype was seen a handful of times. The V gene is TRBV20-1, the J gene TRBJ2-1; 11 positions match TRBD2. Germline lookup yields CDR1 DFQATT and CDR2 SNEGSKA (reference sequence). V shed 0 bases and J 0 bases; nucleotides not matched to a gene: 10. This CDR3 region has 19 residues. This CDR3 is CSARDHLAGGLSSYNEQFF. The CDR3 DNA follows: TGCAGTGCTAGAGACCATCTAGCGGGGGGACTTAGCTCCTACAATGAGCAGTTCTTC.